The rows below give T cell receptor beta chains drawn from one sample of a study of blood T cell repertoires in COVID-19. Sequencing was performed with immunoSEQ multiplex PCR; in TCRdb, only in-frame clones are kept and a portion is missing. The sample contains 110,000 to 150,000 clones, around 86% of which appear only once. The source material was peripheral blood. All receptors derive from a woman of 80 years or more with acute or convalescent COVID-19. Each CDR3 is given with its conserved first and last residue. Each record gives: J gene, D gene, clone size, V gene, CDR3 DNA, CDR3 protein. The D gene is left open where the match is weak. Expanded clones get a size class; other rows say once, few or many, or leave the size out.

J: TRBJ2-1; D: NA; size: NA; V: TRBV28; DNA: TGTGCCAGCAGTCCCCGACGGGGGAGCGCCTACAATGAGCAGTTCTTC; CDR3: CASSPRRGSAYNEQFF
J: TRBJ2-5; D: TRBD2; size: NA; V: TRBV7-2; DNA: TGTGCCAGCAGTTTAGCTCCTGCGGGGGGGCGGGAGACCCAGTACTTC; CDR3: CASSLAPAGGRETQYF
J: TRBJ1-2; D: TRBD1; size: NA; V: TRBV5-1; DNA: TGCGCCAGCAGCTTGACGGGACAGGGGGCTCTGAATACTAACTATGGCTACACCTTC; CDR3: CASSLTGQGALNTNYGYTF
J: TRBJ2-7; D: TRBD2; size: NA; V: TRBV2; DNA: TGTGCCAGCAGTGAAGGGACTAGCGGGAGCCAGCAGTACTTC; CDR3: CASSEGTSGSQQYF
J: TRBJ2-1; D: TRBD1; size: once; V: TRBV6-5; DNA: TGTGCCAGTCCACCGTCGGGACAGCATTTTAATGAGCAGTTCTTC; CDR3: CASPPSGQHFNEQFF
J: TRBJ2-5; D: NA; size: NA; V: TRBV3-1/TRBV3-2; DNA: TGTGCCAGCAGCCTACTCGAGACCCAGTACTTC; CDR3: CASSLLETQYF
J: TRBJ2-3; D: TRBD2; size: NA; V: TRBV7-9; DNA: TGTGCCAGCAGCGAGGGACTAGCGGCTAGCACAGATACGCAGTATTTT; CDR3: CASSEGLAASTDTQYF
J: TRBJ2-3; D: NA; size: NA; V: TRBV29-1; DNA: TGCAGCGTGGGTCCTAGCAGTACGTGGTATACGCAGTATTTT; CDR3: CSVGPSSTWYTQYF
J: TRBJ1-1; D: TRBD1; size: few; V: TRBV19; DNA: TGTGCCAGTAGACGAGGACAGGGAGGGATGAACACTGAAGCTTTCTTT; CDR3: CASRRGQGGMNTEAFF
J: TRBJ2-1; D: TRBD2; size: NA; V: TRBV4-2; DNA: TGTGCCAGCAGCCAAGGGGTAGCGGGAGGTTTATACAATGAGCAGTTCTTC; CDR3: CASSQGVAGGLYNEQFF
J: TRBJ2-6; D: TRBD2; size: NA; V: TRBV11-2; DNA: TGTGCCAGCAGCTCAGGACTAGCGGGCGGCTCTGGGGCCAACGTCCTGACTTTC; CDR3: CASSSGLAGGSGANVLTF
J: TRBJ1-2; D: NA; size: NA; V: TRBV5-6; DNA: TGTGCCAGCACTCGTGGGACATTCTATGGCTACACCTTC; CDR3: CASTRGTFYGYTF
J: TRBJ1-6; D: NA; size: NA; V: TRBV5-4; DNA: TGTGCCAGCAGCTCCACAGGGTATAATTCACCCCTCCACTTT; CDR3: CASSSTGYNSPLHF
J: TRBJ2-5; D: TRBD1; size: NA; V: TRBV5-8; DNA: TGTGCCAGCAGCTTGGGGACAGGCCATGAAGAGACCCAGTACTTC; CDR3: CASSLGTGHEETQYF
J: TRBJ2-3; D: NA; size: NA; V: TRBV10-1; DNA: TGCGCCAGCAGTGACTCTGGACTTCTCACAGATACGCAGTATTTT; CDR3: CASSDSGLLTDTQYF
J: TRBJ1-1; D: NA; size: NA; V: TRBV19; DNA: TGTGCCAGTAGTATCCGACAGTACCTGAACACTGAAGCTTTCTTT; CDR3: CASSIRQYLNTEAFF
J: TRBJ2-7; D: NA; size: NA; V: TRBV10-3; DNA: TGTGCCATCAGGGCTGCCTACGAGCAGTACTTC; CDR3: CAIRAAYEQYF
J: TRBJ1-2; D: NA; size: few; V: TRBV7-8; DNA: TGTGCCAGCAGCTTAGAAGCATATGGCTACACCTTC; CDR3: CASSLEAYGYTF
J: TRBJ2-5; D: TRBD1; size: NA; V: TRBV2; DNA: TGTGCCAGCGGTGAATTGACAGGGCGCGAGACCCAGTACTTC; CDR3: CASGELTGRETQYF
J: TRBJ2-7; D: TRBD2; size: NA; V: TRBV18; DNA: TGTGCCAGCTCACCAGGGGACTACTTTAGCTCCTACGAGCAGTACTTC; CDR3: CASSPGDYFSSYEQYF
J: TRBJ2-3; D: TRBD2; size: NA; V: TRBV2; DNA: TGTGCCAGCAGTGATAGCGGGAGAGGCGCAGATACGCAGTATTTT; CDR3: CASSDSGRGADTQYF
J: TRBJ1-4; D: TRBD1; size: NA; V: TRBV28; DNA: TGTGCCAGCACCCCCCACAGGGGGCGTGAAACTAATGAAAAACTGTTTTTT; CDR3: CASTPHRGRETNEKLFF
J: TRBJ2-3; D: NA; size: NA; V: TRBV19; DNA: TGTGCCAGTAGTTTCCGGGACACAGATACGCAGTATTTT; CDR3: CASSFRDTDTQYF
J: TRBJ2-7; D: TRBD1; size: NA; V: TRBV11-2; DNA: TGTGCCAGCAGCTGGGACAGGGGAATATCTTACGAGCAGTACTTC; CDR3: CASSWDRGISYEQYF
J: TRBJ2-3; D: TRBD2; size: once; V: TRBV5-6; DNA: TGTGCCAGCAGCTTGGGACTAGCGGGGGGTAAAGATACGCAGTATTTT; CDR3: CASSLGLAGGKDTQYF
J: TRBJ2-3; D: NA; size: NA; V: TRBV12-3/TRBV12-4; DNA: TGTGCCAGCAGCCCACGCTTCGGGGATACGCAGTATTTT; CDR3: CASSPRFGDTQYF
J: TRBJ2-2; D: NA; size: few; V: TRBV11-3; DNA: TGTGCCAGCAGCTTGGGAGCCGTCGGGGAGCTGTTTTTT; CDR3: CASSLGAVGELFF
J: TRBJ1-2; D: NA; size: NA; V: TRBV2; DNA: TGTGCCAGCAGTGGTTTTGGACAGTGGGTGCAGGGCTACACCTTC; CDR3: CASSGFGQWVQGYTF
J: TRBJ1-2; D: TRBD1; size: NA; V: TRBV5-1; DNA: TGCGCCAGCAGCTTGGGGGATGACAGGGACCCTAACTATGGCTACACCTTC; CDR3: CASSLGDDRDPNYGYTF
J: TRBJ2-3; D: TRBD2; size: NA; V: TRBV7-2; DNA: TGTGCCAGCAGCTTACTAGCGGGGGCCACAGATACGCAGTATTTT; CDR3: CASSLLAGATDTQYF
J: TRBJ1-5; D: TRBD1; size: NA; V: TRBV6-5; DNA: TGTGCCAGCAGTACGACAGGGGAAAATCAGCCCCAGCATTTT; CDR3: CASSTTGENQPQHF
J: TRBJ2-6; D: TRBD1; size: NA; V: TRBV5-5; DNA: TGTGCCAGCAGCCGACAGGGAGCCGGGGCCAACGTCCTGACTTTC; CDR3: CASSRQGAGANVLTF
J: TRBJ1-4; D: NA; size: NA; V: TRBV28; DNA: TGTGCCAGCAGGTGGGAGGTTGGACCGAGTAATGAAAAACTGTTTTTT; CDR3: CASRWEVGPSNEKLFF